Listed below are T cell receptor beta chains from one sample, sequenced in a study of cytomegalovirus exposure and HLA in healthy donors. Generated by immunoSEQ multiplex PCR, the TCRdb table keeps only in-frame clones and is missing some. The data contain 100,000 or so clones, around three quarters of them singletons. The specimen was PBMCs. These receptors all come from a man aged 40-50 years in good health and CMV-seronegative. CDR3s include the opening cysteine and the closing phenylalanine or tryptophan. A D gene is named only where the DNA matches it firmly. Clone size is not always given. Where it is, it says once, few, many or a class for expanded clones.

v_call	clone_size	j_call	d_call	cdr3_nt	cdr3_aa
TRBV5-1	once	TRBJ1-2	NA	TGCGCCAGCAGCTTGGGTCTAAATTATGGCTACACCTTC	CASSLGLNYGYTF
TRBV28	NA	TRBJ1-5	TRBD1	TGTGCCAGCAGTTTGGCCTCCGACAGGGTCGGGCCCCAGCATTTT	CASSLASDRVGPQHF
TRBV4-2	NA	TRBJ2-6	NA	TGTGCCAGCAGTCCTCGGGACTCTGGGGCCAACGTCCTGACTTTC	CASSPRDSGANVLTF
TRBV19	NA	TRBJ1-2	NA	TGTGCCAGTAGTAGCACAGGGAGCTACTATGGCTACACCTTC	CASSSTGSYYGYTF
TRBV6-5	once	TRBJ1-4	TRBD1	TGTGCCAGCAGTCCCGGGACAGTAGGCGAAAAACTGTTTTTT	CASSPGTVGEKLFF
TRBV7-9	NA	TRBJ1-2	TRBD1	TGTGCCAGCAGCTTGATTCGACAGGGAAGAGGTGGCTACACCTTC	CASSLIRQGRGGYTF
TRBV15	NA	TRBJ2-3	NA	TGTGCCACCAGCAGAGATGGCGGGGCTCGGGAAGATACGCAGTATTTT	CATSRDGGAREDTQYF
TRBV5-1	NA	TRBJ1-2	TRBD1	TGCGCCAGCAGCTTGGAGGGGGCGGTGGGCTACACCTTC	CASSLEGAVGYTF
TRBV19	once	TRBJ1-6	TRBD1	TGTGCCAGTAGTATTAAAGGGAACAGGGGGAATTCACCCCTCCACTTT	CASSIKGNRGNSPLHF
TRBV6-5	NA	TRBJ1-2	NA	TGTGCCAGCAGTTACGGGGGCTACTATGGCTACACCTTC	CASSYGGYYGYTF
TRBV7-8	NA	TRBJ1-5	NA	TGTGCCAGCAATGGCAGGGATTACAATCAGCCCCAGCATTTT	CASNGRDYNQPQHF
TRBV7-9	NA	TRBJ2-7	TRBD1	TGTGCCAGCAGCCCCGGACAGGTTTACGAGCAGTACTTC	CASSPGQVYEQYF
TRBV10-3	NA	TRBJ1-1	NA	TGTGCCATCAGTAACGACAGCAATATGAACACTGAAGCTTTCTTT	CAISNDSNMNTEAFF
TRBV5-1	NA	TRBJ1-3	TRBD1	TGCGCCAGCAGCAAACAGGGGGCTGGTGGAAACACCATATATTTT	CASSKQGAGGNTIYF
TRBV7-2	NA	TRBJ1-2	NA	TGTGCCAGCAGCCCTCAGCGGCTTCCTAACTATGGCTACACCTTC	CASSPQRLPNYGYTF
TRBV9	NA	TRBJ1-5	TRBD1	TGTGCCAGCAGCCCCGGGACAGGCAACAATCAGCCCCAGCATTTT	CASSPGTGNNQPQHF
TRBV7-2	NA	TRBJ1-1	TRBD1	TGTGCCAGCAGCTTAGCGTGGGACAGGGAAGCTTTCTTT	CASSLAWDREAFF
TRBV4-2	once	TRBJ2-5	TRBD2	TGTGCCAGCAGCCAGGGGGGACTAGCGGGGGGCCAAGAGACCCAGTACTTC	CASSQGGLAGGQETQYF
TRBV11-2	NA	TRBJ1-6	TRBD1	TGTGCCAGCAGCTTAGAGCCAGGGGGAAATTCACCCCTCCACTTT	CASSLEPGGNSPLHF
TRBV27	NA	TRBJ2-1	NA	TGTGCCAGCAGTTTTGGCGGGGATGAGCAGTTCTTC	CASSFGGDEQFF
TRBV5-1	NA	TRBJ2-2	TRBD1	TGCGCCAGCAGGCAACCGGGACAGGGGAACACCGGGGAGCTGTTTTTT	CASRQPGQGNTGELFF
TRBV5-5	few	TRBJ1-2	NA	TGTGCCAGCAGCTTAAGGGGCGAAGGGGTAGGCTACACCTTC	CASSLRGEGVGYTF
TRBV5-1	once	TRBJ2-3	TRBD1	TGCGCCAGCAGCATAGGGACAGGGGGTGGGGATACGCAGTATTTT	CASSIGTGGGDTQYF
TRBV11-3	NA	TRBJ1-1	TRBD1	TGTGCCAGCAGCTTCGGACAGGAGAACACTGAAGCTTTCTTT	CASSFGQENTEAFF
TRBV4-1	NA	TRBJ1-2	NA	TGCGCCAGCAGCCAAGAAAGGACGGCCAGGGATGGCTACACCTTC	CASSQERTARDGYTF
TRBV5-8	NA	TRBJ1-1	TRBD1	TGTGCCAGCAGCTTTAGGACAGGAAGCGTCACTGAAGCTTTCTTT	CASSFRTGSVTEAFF
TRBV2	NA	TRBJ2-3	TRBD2	TGTGCCAGCAGTACAAGCGGGGGTGGGAGCACAGATACGCAGTATTTT	CASSTSGGGSTDTQYF
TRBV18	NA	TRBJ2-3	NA	TGTGCCAGCTCAGAGACTCCAAGCACAGATACGCAGTATTTT	CASSETPSTDTQYF
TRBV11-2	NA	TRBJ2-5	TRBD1	TGTGCCAGCAGCCCCTTGACAGGGGAATGGGAGACCCAGTACTTC	CASSPLTGEWETQYF
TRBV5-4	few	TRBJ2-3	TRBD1	TGTGCCAGCAGCTTGCGACAGGGGACAGATACGCAGTATTTT	CASSLRQGTDTQYF
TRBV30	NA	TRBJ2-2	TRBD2	TGTGCCTGGGCTTGGGGGGGGGCGAACACCGGGGAGCTGTTTTTT	CAWAWGGANTGELFF
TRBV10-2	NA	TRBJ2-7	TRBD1	TGCGCCAGCAGTGATACGGGACAGGGTTCCTACGAGCAGTACTTC	CASSDTGQGSYEQYF